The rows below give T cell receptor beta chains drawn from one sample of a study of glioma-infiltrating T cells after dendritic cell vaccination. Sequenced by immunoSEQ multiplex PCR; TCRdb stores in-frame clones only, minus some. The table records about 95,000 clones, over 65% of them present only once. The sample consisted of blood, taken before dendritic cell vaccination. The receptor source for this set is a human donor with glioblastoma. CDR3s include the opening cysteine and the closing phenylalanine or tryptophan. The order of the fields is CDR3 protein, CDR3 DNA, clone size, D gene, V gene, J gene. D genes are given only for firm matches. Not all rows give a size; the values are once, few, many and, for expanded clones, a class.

CDR3 protein: CASSYSSRGLYDGYTF; CDR3 DNA: TGTGCCAGCAGTTACTCGAGCAGGGGGCTTTACGATGGCTACACCTTC; clone size: .; D gene: TRBD1; V gene: TRBV6-5; J gene: TRBJ1-2
CDR3 protein: CASSISRETSEQYF; CDR3 DNA: TGTGCCAGTAGTATAAGCAGGGAAACTTCCGAGCAGTACTTC; clone size: .; D gene: .; V gene: TRBV19; J gene: TRBJ2-7
CDR3 protein: CASSLDRGPGNEKLFF; CDR3 DNA: TGCGCCAGCAGCCTGGACAGGGGGCCAGGTAATGAAAAACTGTTTTTT; clone size: .; D gene: TRBD1; V gene: TRBV5-1; J gene: TRBJ1-4
CDR3 protein: CASRLEPGLGQGPGNTIYF; CDR3 DNA: TGTGCAAGTCGCTTAGAGCCCGGTTTAGGACAGGGACCGGGAAACACCATATATTTT; clone size: few; D gene: .; V gene: TRBV12-2; J gene: TRBJ1-3
CDR3 protein: CASSSRDRGDYGYTF; CDR3 DNA: TGTGCCAGCAGCTCCCGGGACAGGGGGGACTATGGCTACACCTTC; clone size: .; D gene: TRBD1; V gene: TRBV5-5; J gene: TRBJ1-2
CDR3 protein: CASSQPFSGRSNEQFF; CDR3 DNA: TGCGCCAGCAGCCAGCCTTTTAGCGGTCGGTCCAATGAGCAGTTCTTC; clone size: .; D gene: .; V gene: TRBV4-1; J gene: TRBJ2-1
CDR3 protein: CAWRLTGYTGANVLTF; CDR3 DNA: TGTGCCTGGAGATTGACAGGGTATACTGGGGCCAACGTCCTGACTTTC; clone size: .; D gene: TRBD1; V gene: TRBV30; J gene: TRBJ2-6
CDR3 protein: CASSSAGTVSYEQYF; CDR3 DNA: TGCGCCAGCAGCTCAGCCGGGACAGTCTCCTACGAGCAGTACTTC; clone size: .; D gene: TRBD1; V gene: TRBV5-1; J gene: TRBJ2-7
CDR3 protein: CATSEDISYGYTF; CDR3 DNA: TGTGCCACCAGCGAGGACATTTCCTATGGCTACACCTTC; clone size: once; D gene: .; V gene: TRBV15; J gene: TRBJ1-2
CDR3 protein: CASSLVSVMNTEAFF; CDR3 DNA: TGTGCCAGCAGCTTAGTTTCAGTAATGAACACTGAAGCTTTCTTT; clone size: once; D gene: .; V gene: TRBV7-2; J gene: TRBJ1-1
CDR3 protein: CASTEGHSGNTIYF; CDR3 DNA: TGTGCCAGCACGGAGGGCCACTCTGGAAACACCATATATTTT; clone size: .; D gene: .; V gene: TRBV6-5; J gene: TRBJ1-3
CDR3 protein: CASSSSGLAGGSYEQYF; CDR3 DNA: TGTGCCAGCAGCTCCTCGGGACTAGCGGGAGGTTCCTACGAGCAGTACTTC; clone size: once; D gene: TRBD2; V gene: TRBV11-3; J gene: TRBJ2-7
CDR3 protein: CASSQGLAGGFAADTQYF; CDR3 DNA: TGTGCCAGCAGCCAAGGACTAGCGGGGGGGTTTGCGGCAGATACGCAGTATTTT; clone size: .; D gene: TRBD2; V gene: TRBV7-6; J gene: TRBJ2-3
CDR3 protein: CASSPRGGYEQYF; CDR3 DNA: TGCGCCAGCAGCCCCAGAGGCGGCTACGAGCAGTACTTC; clone size: .; D gene: .; V gene: TRBV4-1; J gene: TRBJ2-7
CDR3 protein: CASSFRSSYNEQFF; CDR3 DNA: TGTGCCAGCAGCTTTCGGTCCTCATACAATGAGCAGTTCTTC; clone size: .; D gene: .; V gene: TRBV5-4; J gene: TRBJ2-1
CDR3 protein: CASKDSGLNEQFF; CDR3 DNA: TGCGCCAGCAAGGATAGCGGCCTCAATGAGCAGTTCTTC; clone size: .; D gene: .; V gene: TRBV5-1; J gene: TRBJ2-1
CDR3 protein: CASSLTGQGYEQYF; CDR3 DNA: TGTGCCAGCAGCTTAACGGGACAGGGCTACGAGCAGTACTTC; clone size: .; D gene: TRBD1; V gene: TRBV7-3; J gene: TRBJ2-7
CDR3 protein: CASSQEGSGGAPDTQYF; CDR3 DNA: TGCGCCAGCAGCCAAGAGGGTAGCGGGGGGGCGCCAGATACGCAGTATTTT; clone size: .; D gene: TRBD2; V gene: TRBV4-1; J gene: TRBJ2-3
CDR3 protein: CASSLAGGTNYGYTF; CDR3 DNA: TGTGCCAGCAGCTTAGCGGGGGGAACTAACTATGGCTACACCTTC; clone size: .; D gene: .; V gene: TRBV7-2; J gene: TRBJ1-2
CDR3 protein: CASSYVERETQYF; CDR3 DNA: TGTGCCAGCAGTTATGTGGAGCGTGAGACCCAGTACTTC; clone size: .; D gene: .; V gene: TRBV6-5; J gene: TRBJ2-5
CDR3 protein: CASTARGAETQYF; CDR3 DNA: TGCGCCAGCACAGCGCGGGGTGCGGAGACCCAGTACTTC; clone size: .; D gene: .; V gene: TRBV5-1; J gene: TRBJ2-5
CDR3 protein: CASSPGQFSGNTIYF; CDR3 DNA: TGCGCCAGCAGCCCGGGACAGTTCTCTGGAAACACCATATATTTT; clone size: once; D gene: TRBD1; V gene: TRBV5-1; J gene: TRBJ1-3
CDR3 protein: CASTSGQGEQYF; CDR3 DNA: TGTGCCAGCACTTCGGGACAGGGAGAGCAGTACTTC; clone size: .; D gene: TRBD1; V gene: TRBV6-5; J gene: TRBJ2-7
CDR3 protein: CASSPEGRETQYF; CDR3 DNA: TGTGCCAGCTCACCAGAGGGTCGAGAGACCCAGTACTTC; clone size: .; D gene: .; V gene: TRBV18; J gene: TRBJ2-5
CDR3 protein: CASSRQQGPETQYF; CDR3 DNA: TGTGCCAGCAGCCGCCAACAGGGGCCAGAGACCCAGTACTTC; clone size: .; D gene: TRBD1; V gene: TRBV7-2; J gene: TRBJ2-5
CDR3 protein: CASSLGQGGTETQYF; CDR3 DNA: TGCGCCAGCAGCCTAGGACAGGGTGGTACAGAGACCCAGTACTTC; clone size: few; D gene: TRBD1; V gene: TRBV5-1; J gene: TRBJ2-5
CDR3 protein: CASSQERSYEQYF; CDR3 DNA: TGCGCCAGCAGCCAAGAGCGAAGCTACGAGCAGTACTTC; clone size: .; D gene: .; V gene: TRBV4-1; J gene: TRBJ2-7
CDR3 protein: CASSLVAGELFF; CDR3 DNA: TGCGCCAGCAGCTTGGTAGCCGGGGAGCTGTTTTTT; clone size: .; D gene: .; V gene: TRBV5-1; J gene: TRBJ2-2
CDR3 protein: CASSLEGQTQPQHF; CDR3 DNA: TGTGCCAGCAGCTTGGAGGGACAGACTCAGCCCCAGCATTTT; clone size: .; D gene: TRBD1; V gene: TRBV5-5; J gene: TRBJ1-5
CDR3 protein: CASSHRTGPAFF; CDR3 DNA: TGTGCCAGCAGTCACCGGACAGGACCAGCTTTCTTT; clone size: .; D gene: TRBD1; V gene: TRBV6-5; J gene: TRBJ1-1
CDR3 protein: CASSAGSSGFSYGYTF; CDR3 DNA: TGTGCCAGCAGTGCAGGCTCAAGCGGGTTTAGCTATGGCTACACCTTC; clone size: .; D gene: .; V gene: TRBV28; J gene: TRBJ1-2
CDR3 protein: CAISESWTSGNTGELFF; CDR3 DNA: TGTGCCATCAGTGAGTCTTGGACTAGCGGGAACACCGGGGAGCTGTTTTTT; clone size: few; D gene: TRBD2; V gene: TRBV10-3; J gene: TRBJ2-2
CDR3 protein: CASSRAGHFQETQYF; CDR3 DNA: TGTGCCAGCAGCCGAGCCGGACATTTTCAAGAGACCCAGTACTTC; clone size: .; D gene: .; V gene: TRBV6-5; J gene: TRBJ2-5
CDR3 protein: CASSPGPTGLDQPQHF; CDR3 DNA: TGTGCCAGCTCCCCCGGGCCGACAGGACTCGATCAGCCCCAGCATTTT; clone size: .; D gene: .; V gene: TRBV7-9; J gene: TRBJ1-5
CDR3 protein: CASSPRGAPGNTIYF; CDR3 DNA: TGTGCCAGCAGCCCCAGGGGGGCGCCTGGAAACACCATATATTTT; clone size: .; D gene: TRBD1; V gene: TRBV7-9; J gene: TRBJ1-3
CDR3 protein: CASSVLLPKQGQGSNEQYF; CDR3 DNA: TGTGCCAGTAGTGTCCTACTACCCAAGCAGGGACAGGGAAGTAACGAGCAGTACTTC; clone size: few; D gene: TRBD1; V gene: TRBV19; J gene: TRBJ2-7
CDR3 protein: CAWSEIHSLPNTEAFF; CDR3 DNA: TGTGCCTGGAGCGAAATACATTCTCTCCCCAACACTGAAGCTTTCTTT; clone size: .; D gene: .; V gene: TRBV30; J gene: TRBJ1-1
CDR3 protein: CASSESQGLYEQYF; CDR3 DNA: TGCGCCAGCAGTGAGTCTCAGGGACTCTACGAGCAGTACTTC; clone size: .; D gene: .; V gene: TRBV10-2; J gene: TRBJ2-7
CDR3 protein: CASSHPDRPTGELFF; CDR3 DNA: TGTGCCAGCAGCCACCCGGACAGACCAACCGGGGAGCTGTTTTTT; clone size: .; D gene: .; V gene: TRBV5-4; J gene: TRBJ2-2
CDR3 protein: CASSQDPARGSPSYEQYF; CDR3 DNA: TGCGCCAGCAGCCAAGACCCCGCTCGGGGGTCACCCTCCTACGAGCAGTACTTC; clone size: .; D gene: .; V gene: TRBV4-3; J gene: TRBJ2-7
CDR3 protein: CASSAKRLASYNEQFF; CDR3 DNA: TGTGCCAGCAGCGCCAAGAGACTAGCGAGCTACAATGAGCAGTTCTTC; clone size: .; D gene: TRBD2; V gene: TRBV9; J gene: TRBJ2-1
CDR3 protein: CASSERVGYSYNEQFF; CDR3 DNA: TGTGCCAGCAGTGAACGTGTCGGTTACTCCTACAATGAGCAGTTCTTC; clone size: .; D gene: .; V gene: TRBV2; J gene: TRBJ2-1
CDR3 protein: CASSSGTSLQWKFF; CDR3 DNA: TGCGCCAGCAGCTCCGGGACTTCTCTACAATGGAAGTTCTTC; clone size: .; D gene: .; V gene: TRBV5-1; J gene: TRBJ2-1
CDR3 protein: CASSPLGSGWTNEKLFF; CDR3 DNA: TGTGCCAGCAGCCCGTTAGGGTCGGGGTGGACTAATGAAAAACTGTTTTTT; clone size: few; D gene: .; V gene: TRBV7-9; J gene: TRBJ1-4
CDR3 protein: CASQAYSGANVLTF; CDR3 DNA: TGTGCCAGCCAGGCGTACTCTGGGGCCAACGTCCTGACTTTC; clone size: .; D gene: .; V gene: TRBV27; J gene: TRBJ2-6
CDR3 protein: CASSYRLALSSYEQYF; CDR3 DNA: TGTGCCAGCAGTTACCGCCTAGCGCTAAGCTCCTACGAGCAGTACTTC; clone size: few; D gene: .; V gene: TRBV6-6; J gene: TRBJ2-7
CDR3 protein: CASSAGQGNYEQYF; CDR3 DNA: TGTGCCAGCAGTGCAGGACAGGGGAACTACGAGCAGTACTTC; clone size: .; D gene: TRBD1; V gene: TRBV2; J gene: TRBJ2-7
CDR3 protein: CATSPEATSYEQYF; CDR3 DNA: TGTGCCACCAGCCCCGAGGCCACCTCCTACGAGCAGTACTTC; clone size: .; D gene: .; V gene: TRBV15; J gene: TRBJ2-7
CDR3 protein: CASSEVRGGNQPQHF; CDR3 DNA: TGTGCCAGCAGTGAGGTCAGGGGTGGCAATCAGCCCCAGCATTTT; clone size: once; D gene: .; V gene: TRBV28; J gene: TRBJ1-5
CDR3 protein: CASSLGTGTNSPLHF; CDR3 DNA: TGTGCCAGCAGCCTAGGGACAGGGACGAATTCACCCCTCCACTTT; clone size: .; D gene: TRBD1; V gene: TRBV7-9; J gene: TRBJ1-6
CDR3 protein: CAWSLLAGAGELFF; CDR3 DNA: TGTGCCTGGAGTCTACTAGCGGGAGCCGGGGAGCTGTTTTTT; clone size: .; D gene: TRBD2; V gene: TRBV30; J gene: TRBJ2-2
CDR3 protein: CASSFSGQVQETQYF; CDR3 DNA: TGTGCCAGCAGCTTTTCCGGACAGGTTCAAGAGACCCAGTACTTC; clone size: .; D gene: TRBD1; V gene: TRBV5-8; J gene: TRBJ2-5